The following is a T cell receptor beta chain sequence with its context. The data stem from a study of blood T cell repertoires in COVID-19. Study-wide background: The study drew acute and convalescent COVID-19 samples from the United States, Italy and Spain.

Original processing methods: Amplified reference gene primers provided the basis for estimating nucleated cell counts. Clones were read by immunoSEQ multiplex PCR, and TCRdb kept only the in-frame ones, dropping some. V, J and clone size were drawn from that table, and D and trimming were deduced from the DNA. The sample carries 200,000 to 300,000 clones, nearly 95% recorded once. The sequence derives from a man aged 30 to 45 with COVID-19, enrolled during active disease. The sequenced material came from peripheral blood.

CDR3 sequence reads: CASSFLTSSYNEQFF. CDR3 sequence (DNA): TGTGCCAGCAGCTTTCTAACGAGCTCCTACAATGAGCAGTTCTTC. The chain uses TRBV11-2 and TRBJ2-1; no firm D call. CDR1 and CDR2 (germline): SGHAT, FQNNGV. Trimming cost V 3 bases and J 0 bases, with 9 bases left between them. The CDR3 is 15 amino acids.